This TCR beta chain was documented in a study of Ad26.COV2.S vaccination and SARS-CoV-2 variants. Notes on the study in general: Ad26.COV2.S recipients had broader spike-specific TCRs (P = 0.0014).

This CDR3 has 16 amino acids. Deletions cut 3 bases from V and 2 bases from J, with 17 bases between. Germline lookup yields CDR1 SNHLY and CDR2 FYNNEI. Specified treatment: over 15 received Ad26.COV2.S at low or high dose, single or two shots; five or six received placebo; per-sample allocation not given. Vaccine and placebo recipients were sampled on day 63 after the first injection. About this clone itself: Its antigen remains unknown.

Some clones are missing from TCRdb's copy, which holds only in-frame ones; the method was immunoSEQ multiplex PCR. The table records about 350,000 clones, approximately 85% of them present only once. This rearrangement joins TRBV2 to TRBJ2-7; either TRBD1 or TRBD2 may supply D (5 bases each). The sample consisted of peripheral blood, taken in a trial of Ad26.COV2.S vaccine versus placebo. This receptor was obtained from a person between 18 and 60 years old who received the Ad26.COV2.S COVID-19 vaccine or a placebo. The CDR3 DNA sequence: TGTGCCAGCAGTGAGCTGTGGGGGAGTCGGACCTACGAGCAGTACTTC. Encoded protein: CASSELWGSRTYEQYF.